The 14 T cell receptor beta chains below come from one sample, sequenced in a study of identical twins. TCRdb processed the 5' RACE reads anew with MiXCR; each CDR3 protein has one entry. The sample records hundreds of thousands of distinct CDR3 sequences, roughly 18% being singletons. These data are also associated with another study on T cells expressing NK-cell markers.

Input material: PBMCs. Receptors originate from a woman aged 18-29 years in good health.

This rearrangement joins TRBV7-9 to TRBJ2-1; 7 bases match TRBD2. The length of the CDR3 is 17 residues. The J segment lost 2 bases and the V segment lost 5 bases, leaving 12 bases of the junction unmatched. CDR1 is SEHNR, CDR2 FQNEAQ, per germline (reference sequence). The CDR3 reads CASSQGAREWTYNEQFF. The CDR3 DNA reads TGTGCCAGCAGCCAAGGGGCGCGGGAGTGGACCTACAATGAGCAGTTCTTC.

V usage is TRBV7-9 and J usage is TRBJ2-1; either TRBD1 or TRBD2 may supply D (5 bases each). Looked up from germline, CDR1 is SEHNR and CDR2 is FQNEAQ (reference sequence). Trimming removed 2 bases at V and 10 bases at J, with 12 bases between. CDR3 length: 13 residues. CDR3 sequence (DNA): TGTGCCAGCAGCTTAACAGCCCGGGACGAGCAGTTCTTC. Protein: CASSLTARDEQFF.

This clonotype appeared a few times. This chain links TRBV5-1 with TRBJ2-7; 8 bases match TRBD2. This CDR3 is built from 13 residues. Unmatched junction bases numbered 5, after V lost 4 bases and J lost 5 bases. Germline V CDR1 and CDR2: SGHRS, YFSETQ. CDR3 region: CASSTSGSDEQYF. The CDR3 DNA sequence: TGCGCCAGCAGCACAAGCGGGAGCGACGAGCAGTACTTC.

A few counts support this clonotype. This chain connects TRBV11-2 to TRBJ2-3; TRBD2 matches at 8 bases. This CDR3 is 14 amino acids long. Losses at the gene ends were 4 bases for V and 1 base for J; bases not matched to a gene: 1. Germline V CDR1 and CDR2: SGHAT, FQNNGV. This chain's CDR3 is CASSWRGGTDTQYF. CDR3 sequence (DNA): TGTGCCAGCAGCTGGCGGGGGGGCACAGATACGCAGTATTTT.

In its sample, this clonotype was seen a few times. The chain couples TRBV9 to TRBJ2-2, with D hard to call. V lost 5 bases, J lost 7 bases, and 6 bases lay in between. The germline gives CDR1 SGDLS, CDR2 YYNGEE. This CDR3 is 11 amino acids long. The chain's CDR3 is CASSASGELFF. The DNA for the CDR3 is TGTGCCAGCAGTGCCAGCGGGGAGCTGTTTTTT.

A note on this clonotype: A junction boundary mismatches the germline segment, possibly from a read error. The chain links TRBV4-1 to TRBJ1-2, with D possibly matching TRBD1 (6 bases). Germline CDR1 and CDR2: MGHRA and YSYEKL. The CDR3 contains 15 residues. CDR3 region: CASRQAPSGAGGYTF. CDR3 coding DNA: TGCGCCAGCAGACAAGCGCCGTCGGGGGCGGGTGGCTACACCTTC.

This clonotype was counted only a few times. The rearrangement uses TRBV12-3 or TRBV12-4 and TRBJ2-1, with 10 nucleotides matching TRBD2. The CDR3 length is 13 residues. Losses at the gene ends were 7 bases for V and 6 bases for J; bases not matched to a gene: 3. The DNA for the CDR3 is TGTGCCAGCACAATAGCGGGGGGCAATGAGCAGTTCTTC. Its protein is CASTIAGGNEQFF.

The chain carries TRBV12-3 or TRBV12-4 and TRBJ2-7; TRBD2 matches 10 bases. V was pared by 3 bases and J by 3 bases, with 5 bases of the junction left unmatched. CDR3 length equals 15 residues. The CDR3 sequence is CASSFLAGDIYEQYF. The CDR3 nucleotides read TGTGCCAGCAGTTTCCTAGCGGGGGATATCTACGAGCAGTACTTC.

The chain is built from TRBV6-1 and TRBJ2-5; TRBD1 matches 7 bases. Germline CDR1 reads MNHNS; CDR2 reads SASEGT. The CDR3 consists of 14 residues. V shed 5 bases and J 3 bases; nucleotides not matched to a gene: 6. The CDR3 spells CASSKRQGKETQYF. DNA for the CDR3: TGTGCCAGCAGTAAAAGACAGGGTAAAGAGACCCAGTACTTC.

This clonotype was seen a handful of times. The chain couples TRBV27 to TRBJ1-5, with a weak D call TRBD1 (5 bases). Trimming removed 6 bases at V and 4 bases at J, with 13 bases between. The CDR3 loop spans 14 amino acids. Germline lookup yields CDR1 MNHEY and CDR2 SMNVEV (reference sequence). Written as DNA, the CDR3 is TGTGCCAGCAGGACAACAGGTTTTAATCAGCCCCAGCATTTT. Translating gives CASRTTGFNQPQHF.

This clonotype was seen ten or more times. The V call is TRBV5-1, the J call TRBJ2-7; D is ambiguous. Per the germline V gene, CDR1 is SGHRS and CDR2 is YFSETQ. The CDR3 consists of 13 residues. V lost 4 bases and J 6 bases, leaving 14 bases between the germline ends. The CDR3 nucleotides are TGCGCCAGCAGCCCAGCTTTAGGTCGCGAGCAGTACTTC. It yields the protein CASSPALGREQYF.

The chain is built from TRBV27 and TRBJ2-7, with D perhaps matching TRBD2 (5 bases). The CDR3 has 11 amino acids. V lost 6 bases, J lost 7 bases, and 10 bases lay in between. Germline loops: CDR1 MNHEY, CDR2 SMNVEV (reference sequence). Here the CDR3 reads CASSRGWEQYF. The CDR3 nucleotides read TGTGCCAGCAGCCGAGGGTGGGAGCAGTACTTC.

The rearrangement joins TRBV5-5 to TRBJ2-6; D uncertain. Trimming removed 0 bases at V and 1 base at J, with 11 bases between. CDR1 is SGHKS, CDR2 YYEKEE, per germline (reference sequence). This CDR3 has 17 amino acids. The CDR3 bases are TGTGCCAGCAGCTTGGCCGGGCAGACTTCTGGGGCCAACGTCCTGACTTTC. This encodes CASSLAGQTSGANVLTF.

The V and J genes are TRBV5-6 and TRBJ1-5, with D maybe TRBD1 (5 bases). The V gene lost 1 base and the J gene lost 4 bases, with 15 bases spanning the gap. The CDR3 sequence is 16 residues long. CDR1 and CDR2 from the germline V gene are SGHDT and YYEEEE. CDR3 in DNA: TGTGCCAGCAGCTTGCTGAGAGGGGCCTTAAATCAGCCCCAGCATTTT. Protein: CASSLLRGALNQPQHF.